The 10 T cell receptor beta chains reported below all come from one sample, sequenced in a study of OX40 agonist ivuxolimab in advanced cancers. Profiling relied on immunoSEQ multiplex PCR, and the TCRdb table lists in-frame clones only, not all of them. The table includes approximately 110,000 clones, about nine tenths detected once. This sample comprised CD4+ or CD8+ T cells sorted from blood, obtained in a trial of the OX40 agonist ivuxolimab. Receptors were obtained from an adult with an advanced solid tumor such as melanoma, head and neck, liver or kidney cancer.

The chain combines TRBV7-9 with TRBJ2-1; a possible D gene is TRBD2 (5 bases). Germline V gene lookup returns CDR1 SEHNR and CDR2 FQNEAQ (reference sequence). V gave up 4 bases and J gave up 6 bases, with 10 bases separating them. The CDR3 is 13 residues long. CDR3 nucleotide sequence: TGTGCCAGCAGCTCCCTACGGGGCAATGAGCAGTTCTTC. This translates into CASSSLRGNEQFF.

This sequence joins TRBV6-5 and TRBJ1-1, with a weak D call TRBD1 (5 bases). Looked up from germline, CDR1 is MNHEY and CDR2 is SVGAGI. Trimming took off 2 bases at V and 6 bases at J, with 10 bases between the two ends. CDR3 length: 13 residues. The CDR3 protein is CASSYLGGAEAFF. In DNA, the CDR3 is TGTGCCAGCAGTTACCTGGGGGGGGCTGAAGCTTTCTTT.

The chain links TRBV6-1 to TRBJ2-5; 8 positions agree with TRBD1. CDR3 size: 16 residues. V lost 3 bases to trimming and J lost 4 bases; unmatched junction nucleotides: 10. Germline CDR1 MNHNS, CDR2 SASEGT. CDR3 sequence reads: CASSEAGQGWGETQYF. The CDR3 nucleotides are TGTGCCAGCAGTGAGGCAGGACAGGGCTGGGGAGAGACCCAGTACTTC.

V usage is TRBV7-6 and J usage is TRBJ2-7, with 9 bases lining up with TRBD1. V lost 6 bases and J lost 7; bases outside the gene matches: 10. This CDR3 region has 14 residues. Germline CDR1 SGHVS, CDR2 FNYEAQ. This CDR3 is CASSIGQGNMEQYF. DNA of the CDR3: TGTGCCAGCAGTATCGGACAGGGGAATATGGAGCAGTACTTC.

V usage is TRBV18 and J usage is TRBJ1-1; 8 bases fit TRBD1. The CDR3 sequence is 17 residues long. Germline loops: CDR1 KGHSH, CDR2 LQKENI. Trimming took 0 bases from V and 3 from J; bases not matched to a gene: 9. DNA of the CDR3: TGTGCCAGCTCACCACCGTCCCGGACAGGGCGGGACACTGAAGCTTTCTTT. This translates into CASSPPSRTGRDTEAFF.

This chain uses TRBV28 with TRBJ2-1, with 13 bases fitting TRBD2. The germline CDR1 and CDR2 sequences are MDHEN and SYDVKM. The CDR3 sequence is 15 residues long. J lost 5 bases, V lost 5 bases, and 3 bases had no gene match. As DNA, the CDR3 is TGTGCCAGCAGTCGGACTAGCGGGAGCCACAATGAGCAGTTCTTC. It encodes CASSRTSGSHNEQFF.

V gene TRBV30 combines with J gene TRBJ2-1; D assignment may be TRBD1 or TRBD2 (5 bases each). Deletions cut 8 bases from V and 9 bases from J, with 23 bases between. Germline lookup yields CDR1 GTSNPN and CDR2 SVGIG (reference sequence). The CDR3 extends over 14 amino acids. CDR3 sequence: CAGSREKGFGEQFF. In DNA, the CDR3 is TGTGCCGGTAGTAGGGAGAAGGGGTTCGGTGAGCAGTTCTTC.

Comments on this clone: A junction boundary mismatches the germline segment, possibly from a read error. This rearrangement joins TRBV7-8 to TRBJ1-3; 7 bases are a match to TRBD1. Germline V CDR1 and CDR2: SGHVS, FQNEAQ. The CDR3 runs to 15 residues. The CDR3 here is CASSLTGVSGNTIYF. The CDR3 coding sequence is TGTGCCAGCAGCCTCACAGGGGTCTCTGGCAACACCATATATTTT.

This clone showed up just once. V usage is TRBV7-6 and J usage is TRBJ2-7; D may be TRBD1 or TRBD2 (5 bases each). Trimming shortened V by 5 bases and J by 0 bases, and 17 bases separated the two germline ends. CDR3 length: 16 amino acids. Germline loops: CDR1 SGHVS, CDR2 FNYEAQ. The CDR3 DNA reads TGTGCCAGCAGCGCCTTGGGACCCTATGCCTCCTACGAGCAGTACTTC. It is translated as CASSALGPYASYEQYF.

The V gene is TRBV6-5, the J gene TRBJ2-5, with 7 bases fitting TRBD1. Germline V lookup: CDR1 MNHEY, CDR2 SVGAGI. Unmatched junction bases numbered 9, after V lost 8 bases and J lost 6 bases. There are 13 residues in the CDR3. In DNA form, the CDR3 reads TGTGCCAGCGGTAGACAGGGTGAAAAGACCCAGTACTTC. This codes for CASGRQGEKTQYF.